This passage covers 21 T cell receptor beta chains from one sample sequenced in a study of T cells in Graves' hyperthyroidism and ophthalmopathy. Amplified TCR beta CDR3 regions came from RNA transcripts. A set of HTBI primers served as the primers for a first-round RT-PCR of the TCR CDR3. Each CDR3 protein is one row after TCRdb ran MiXCR on the multiplex PCR reads. The sample holds a few hundred thousand distinct CDR3 sequences, roughly 15% seen once. The sample comprised blood. The receptors stem from a woman aged 40 to 50 with Graves' ophthalmopathy.

The table lists this clonotype with a few counts. The chain is built from TRBV27 and TRBJ1-1, with a tentative D call TRBD1 (5 bases). Germline values: CDR1 MNHEY, CDR2 SMNVEV (reference sequence). The CDR3 has 14 residues. V was trimmed by 6 bases and J by 8 bases, leaving 19 bases between them. CDR3 amino acids: CASRGGLGDWEAFF. The DNA for the CDR3 is TGTGCCAGCAGGGGGGGATTGGGGGACTGGGAAGCTTTCTTT.

This clonotype was seen ten or more times. In nucleotides, the CDR3 is TGTGCCAGCTTTGCCACGGACAGGGGAATAGGGGAGCAGTACTTC. Encoded protein: CASFATDRGIGEQYF. The chain employs TRBV28 and TRBJ2-7; 9 nucleotides match TRBD1. The CDR3 totals 15 residues. Germline lookup yields CDR1 MDHEN and CDR2 SYDVKM. The junction had 15 bases not matched to a gene; V was cut back by 8 bases and J by 7 bases.

This chain joins TRBV4-1 and TRBJ2-5; D is undetermined. CDR1 and CDR2 (germline): MGHRA, YSYEKL. The CDR3 is 14 residues long. V was pared by 1 base and J by 5 bases, with 11 bases between. In nucleotides, the CDR3 is TGCGCCAGCAGCCAAGCGGAAGTGGTGGAGACCCAGTACTTC. Its protein is CASSQAEVVETQYF.

The genes are TRBV7-2 and TRBJ2-7; a weak D match, TRBD2 (7 bases). The CDR3 covers 16 residues. The germline V gene has CDR1 SGHTA and CDR2 FQGNSA. V lost 1 base to trimming and J lost 0 bases, with 13 bases between them. CDR3 in amino acids: CASSLVSRGPSYEQYF. DNA for the CDR3: TGTGCCAGCAGCTTAGTGTCGCGGGGGCCCTCCTACGAGCAGTACTTC.

There are many counts of this clonotype. The rearrangement joins TRBV7-2 to TRBJ1-2, with 8 positions matching TRBD1. The trim removed 4 bases at V and 4 bases at J, leaving 8 bases unmatched. Germline lookup yields CDR1 SGHTA and CDR2 FQGNSA. The CDR3 is 15 residues long. This CDR3 reads CASSSRPGTGYGYTF. DNA of the CDR3: TGTGCCAGCAGCTCCCGACCCGGGACAGGCTATGGCTACACCTTC. The whole variable domain, filled in from reference TRBV7-2 and TRBJ1-2, reads GAGVSQSPSNKVTEKGKDVELRCDPISGHTALYWYRQSLGQGLEFLIYFQGNSAPDKSGLPSDRFSAERTGGSVSTLTIQRTQQEDSAVYLCASSSRPGTGYGYTFGSGTRLTVV.

This clonotype was seen many times. The V call is TRBV27, the J call TRBJ1-1; D may be TRBD1 (5 bases). Trimming stripped 4 bases from V and 4 bases from J, with 10 bases between. The CDR3 spans 13 residues. CDR1 is MNHEY, CDR2 SMNVEV, per germline (reference sequence). The CDR3 sequence is CASSWNRFTEAFF. The CDR3, as DNA: TGTGCCAGCAGTTGGAACAGGTTCACTGAAGCTTTCTTT.

This clonotype has ten or more counts. The V and J genes are TRBV24-1 and TRBJ2-1; 7 bases align to TRBD1. V gave up 3 bases and J gave up 0 bases; unmatched junction bases: 7. The CDR3 totals 17 residues. Germline loops: CDR1 KGHDR, CDR2 SFDVKD. CDR3 loop: CATSDPQAGGSYNEQFF. CDR3 bases: TGTGCCACCAGTGATCCCCAAGCAGGGGGCTCCTACAATGAGCAGTTCTTC.

This clonotype has more than one count but fewer than ten. This rearrangement joins TRBV15 to TRBJ2-7; TRBD1 aligns across 8 bases. Trimming removed 7 bases from V and 0 bases from J; junction bases left unmatched: 8. Germline loops: CDR1 LNHNV, CDR2 YYDKDF (reference sequence). The CDR3 is made up of 15 amino acids. The CDR3 sequence: CATKAGQGISYEQYF. CDR3 in DNA: TGTGCCACCAAAGCTGGACAGGGTATCTCCTACGAGCAGTACTTC.

CDR3 residues: CASSQAGTSGANEQFF. The CDR3 DNA sequence: TGCGCCAGCAGCCAAGCCGGGACTAGCGGAGCCAATGAGCAGTTCTTC. The chain uses TRBV4-1 and TRBJ2-1; TRBD2 matches 11 bases. Germline CDR1 and CDR2: MGHRA and YSYEKL. Germline trimming cut 1 base from V and 6 bases from J; bases unmatched to any gene: 5. The CDR3 has 16 residues.

Many counts were recorded for this clonotype. The chain carries TRBV20-1 and TRBJ1-2, with D uncertain. Germline values: CDR1 DFQATT, CDR2 SNEGSKA (reference sequence). The CDR3 extends over 13 amino acids. The V and J ends lost 7 bases and 1 base respectively, with 13 bases between them. The CDR3 DNA sequence: TGCAGTGTTTACCAGGCGCTTAACTATGGCTACACCTTC. Residues: CSVYQALNYGYTF.

The chain links TRBV6-2 or TRBV6-3 to TRBJ2-1; 9 bases match TRBD2. CDR1 and CDR2 (germline): MNHEY, SVGEGT. The CDR3 is made up of 16 amino acids. V lost 7 bases and J lost 8; bases outside the gene matches: 15. Here the CDR3 reads CASKGAPPAGGYEQFF. CDR3 coding DNA: TGTGCCAGCAAAGGGGCCCCCCCAGCGGGGGGCTATGAGCAGTTCTTC.

This clonotype has a handful of counts. CDR3 sequence (DNA): TGTGCCAGCAGTGAACAGGACCCGGACACAACTCTCTACAATGAGCAGTTCTTC. It codes for CASSEQDPDTTLYNEQFF. The V call is TRBV6-1, the J call TRBJ2-1; D perhaps matches TRBD1 (5 bases). Per the germline V gene, CDR1 is MNHNS and CDR2 is SASEGT. Deletions cut 2 bases from V and 3 bases from J, with 20 bases between. The CDR3 length is 18 residues.

Ten or more counts support this clonotype. This rearrangement joins TRBV11-2 to TRBJ2-5; a possible D gene is TRBD1 (5 bases). Trimming removed 2 bases from V and 0 bases from J, with 13 bases in between. The CDR3 totals 16 residues. CDR1 and CDR2 (germline): SGHAT, FQNNGV. Here the CDR3 DNA reads TGTGCCAGCAGCTTATTATACAGGTCGTACCAAGAGACCCAGTACTTC. It codes for CASSLLYRSYQETQYF.

This clonotype appeared many times. V gene TRBV29-1 combines with J gene TRBJ2-5; D is possibly TRBD1 (5 bases). V shed 4 bases and J shed 5 bases, with 14 bases lying between them. The CDR3 loop spans 13 amino acids. Looked up from germline, CDR1 is SQVTM and CDR2 is ANQGSEA. The CDR3 coding sequence is TGCAGCGTTGCCCTAGGGGTAGGGGAGACCCAGTACTTC. The encoded protein is CSVALGVGETQYF.

This sequence joins TRBV6-1 and TRBJ2-7, with D unclear. V lost 6 bases and J lost 0, with 15 bases in between. The CDR3 length is 15 residues. CDR1 MNHNS and CDR2 SASEGT come from the germline V gene. CDR3 in amino acids: CASRDTAPSSYEQYF. The CDR3 nucleotides are TGTGCCAGCAGGGATACAGCGCCTAGCTCCTACGAGCAGTACTTC.

The chain links TRBV3-1 to TRBJ2-3, with 13 bases that match TRBD2. J lost 5 bases, V lost 4 bases, and 6 bases had no gene match. The CDR3 runs to 16 residues. Germline assignment: CDR1 LGHDT and CDR2 YNNKEL (reference sequence). CDR3 coding DNA: TGTGCCAGCAGCCGGCGGACTAGCGGGGGTTTAGATACGCAGTATTTT. Protein sequence: CASSRRTSGGLDTQYF.

This clonotype was detected many times. The chain links TRBV27 to TRBJ2-7; 7 bases are a match to TRBD1. This CDR3 comprises 14 residues. From germline, CDR1 is MNHEY and CDR2 SMNVEV (reference sequence). J was trimmed by 2 bases and V by 3 bases; bases with no gene match: 4. The CDR3: CASSFRTGTYEQYF. The CDR3 nucleotides are TGTGCCAGCAGTTTTAGGACAGGAACCTACGAGCAGTACTTC.

This clonotype showed up just a few times. The chain carries TRBV2 and TRBJ2-1; D might be TRBD2 (7 bases). This CDR3 comprises 18 residues. The V end was cut by 3 bases, the J end by 5 bases, with 23 bases between. Germline CDR1 SNHLY, CDR2 FYNNEI. The CDR3 DNA sequence: TGTGCCAGCAGTGATGCCTCACTAGCGTTGGGGGGCGACAATGAGCAGTTCTTC. Translated, it gives CASSDASLALGGDNEQFF.

This clonotype was counted many times. The chain joins TRBV5-1 to TRBJ1-5, with D hard to call. CDR1 and CDR2 (germline): SGHRS, YFSETQ. V lost 0 bases and J lost 0, with 4 bases in between. There are 14 residues in the CDR3. This CDR3 reads CASSLGSSNQPQHF. The CDR3 DNA reads as TGCGCCAGCAGCTTGGGCAGTAGCAATCAGCCCCAGCATTTT. The entire variable domain, with the rest obtained from reference TRBV5-1 and TRBJ1-5, is as follows: KAGVTQTPRYLIKTRGQQVTLSCSPISGHRSVSWYQQTPGQGLQFLFEYFSETQRNKGNFPGRFSGRQFSNSRSEMNVSTLELGDSALYLCASSLGSSNQPQHFGDGTRLSIL.

This clonotype was detected ten times or more. The rearrangement joins TRBV5-1 to TRBJ2-3; 8 bases agree with TRBD2. CDR3 size: 15 residues. In germline, CDR1 is SGHRS, CDR2 YFSETQ. Unmatched junction bases numbered 6, after V lost 5 bases and J lost 1 base. The chain's CDR3 is CASSSYGGGTDTQYF. As DNA, the CDR3 is TGCGCCAGCAGTTCGTACGGGGGGGGCACAGATACGCAGTATTTT.

Here the CDR3 reads CASGALYNEQFF. The CDR3 bases are TGTGCCAGCGGGGCCCTCTACAATGAGCAGTTCTTC. The chain employs TRBV9 and TRBJ2-1; D possibly corresponds to TRBD1 (5 bases). V was trimmed by 7 bases and J by 3 bases, leaving 8 bases between them. The germline V gene has CDR1 SGDLS and CDR2 YYNGEE. The CDR3 totals 12 residues.